The 24 T cell receptor beta chains below were found in one sample sequenced in a study of shared clonotypes between healthy human individuals (dated by TCRdb to 2020 to 2021). The library was built by means of the immunoSEQ multiplex PCR assay. TCRdb took over this immuneACCESS table, retaining in-frame rearrangements with V and J assigned. Such tables are incomplete; in checked studies, under half of the missing clones stem from an unresolved V gene, and the remainder is unexplained. The sample table records about 490,000 clones; 75% to 85% of these occur just once. 10% to 15% of the sample belongs to the ten largest clones. The sequencing input was PBMCs. All receptors derive from a woman in her thirties or forties in good health. Some clones in this sample may be carry-over from other donors' samples.

This clone was seen ten or more times. The chain is built from TRBV28 and TRBJ2-5; D not certain. The last part of the DNA fits TRBJ2-7 better; the J call may be wrong. CDR3 length: 12 amino acids. Germline loops: CDR1 MDHEN, CDR2 SYDVKM. CDR3 coding DNA: TGTGCCAGCAGTTTCGGAGAGTACGAGCAGTACTTC. Translated, it gives CASSFGEYEQYF.

Turning to this clone: The same CDR3 also results from other DNA sequences found in this sample. The chain employs TRBV7-9 and TRBJ1-1; D not certain. The ends were cut back, 1 base at V and 2 bases at J, with 2 bases in the middle. The length of the CDR3 is 12 residues. CDR1 is SEHNR, CDR2 FQNEAQ, per germline (reference sequence). CDR3 protein: CASSLENTEAFF. The DNA of the CDR3 is TGTGCCAGCAGCTTAGAAAACACTGAAGCTTTCTTT.

The rearrangement joins TRBV28 to TRBJ2-5, with D maybe TRBD1 (6 bases). Germline CDR1 MDHEN, CDR2 SYDVKM. This CDR3 contains 14 residues. The V end was cut by 6 bases, the J end by 1 base, with 12 bases between. The CDR3 region is CASSDGTTQETQYF. CDR3 DNA sequence: TGTGCCAGCAGCGACGGGACAACCCAAGAGACCCAGTACTTC. The whole variable domain, remainder taken from reference TRBV28 and TRBJ2-5, is DVKVTQSSRYLVKRTGEKVFLECVQDMDHENMFWYRQDPGLGLRLIYFSYDVKMKEKGDIPEGYSVSREKKERFSLILESASTNQTSMYLCASSDGTTQETQYFGPGTRLLVL.

In its sample, this clone was seen many times. The sample carries other DNA sequences with the same CDR3. The chain recombines TRBV30 with TRBJ1-3; perhaps TRBD1 as D (6 bases). Germline V gene sequence: CDR1 GTSNPN, CDR2 SVGIG (reference sequence). The V and J ends lost 5 bases and 8 bases respectively, with 16 bases between them. CDR3 length: 13 residues. The CDR3: CAWATEGVYTIYF. DNA for the CDR3: TGTGCCTGGGCCACAGAGGGGGTTTACACCATATATTTT.

CDR3 sequence reads: CASSLSAGVKTQYF. The DNA for the CDR3 is TGTGCCAGCAGCTTATCAGCGGGAGTAAAGACCCAGTACTTC. This sequence joins TRBV7-9 and TRBJ2-5, with 8 bases fitting TRBD2. The trim removed 2 bases at V and 6 bases at J, leaving 5 bases unmatched. This CDR3 spans 14 amino acids. Germline V gene sequence: CDR1 SEHNR, CDR2 FQNEAQ (reference sequence).

The chain uses TRBV19 and TRBJ1-2, with D hard to call. The CDR3 totals 15 residues. The ends were cut back, 3 bases at V and 0 bases at J, with 11 bases in the middle. Per the germline V gene, CDR1 is LNHDA and CDR2 is SQIVND (reference sequence). Here the CDR3 DNA reads TGTGCCAGTAGTATTGTTTCTGGGACTAACTATGGCTACACCTTC. This encodes CASSIVSGTNYGYTF.

The rearrangement joins TRBV2 to TRBJ2-7, with 7 positions matching TRBD2. The CDR3 runs 17 residues. Germline V lookup: CDR1 SNHLY, CDR2 FYNNEI. The junction had 21 bases not matched to a gene; V was cut back by 7 bases and J by 6 bases. Here the CDR3 DNA reads TGTGCCAGCAATGTTGGATGGGGAGCGGGGCAATTGCGCGAGCAGTACTTC. This gives the protein CASNVGWGAGQLREQYF.

The chain employs TRBV2 and TRBJ1-3; D is unclear. Looked up from germline, CDR1 is SNHLY and CDR2 is FYNNEI. The CDR3 has 15 residues. Trimming took 4 bases from V and 3 from J, leaving 13 bases between them. As DNA, the CDR3 is TGTGCCAGCAGTGGACGGGCGGGAAGTGGAAACACCATATATTTT. It yields the protein CASSGRAGSGNTIYF.

As concerns this clone: A much larger clone differs from this one at a single base, so this may be a read error. Here the CDR3 omits its conserved ending phenylalanine or tryptophan, so a read error is the likely source. The V and J genes are TRBV5-1 and TRBJ1-1; 8 bases align to TRBD1. J was trimmed by 3 bases and V by 4 bases; bases with no gene match: 14. The CDR3 length is 17 residues. Germline V gene data show CDR1 as SGHRS and CDR2 as YFSETQ. CDR3 protein: CASSRSPLGQGDTEAFL. CDR3 bases: TGCGCCAGCAGCCGATCCCCCCTTGGACAGGGAGACACTGAAGCTTTCCTT.

The rearrangement links TRBV27 to TRBJ2-1; 11 bases agree with TRBD2. With V trimmed by 7 bases and J by 7 bases, 6 bases remained unmatched. This CDR3 comprises 14 residues. The V gene's germline CDR1 is MNHEY and CDR2 SMNVEV (reference sequence). CDR3 in DNA: TGTGCCAGCATCCGACTAGCGGGACTGAATGAGCAGTTCTTC. This sequence encodes CASIRLAGLNEQFF.

The gene calls are TRBV7-8 and TRBJ1-1; 7 bases are shared with TRBD1. CDR3 size: 16 residues. CDR1 and CDR2 from the germline V gene are SGHVS and FQNEAQ. V shed 3 bases, J shed 1 base, and the junction held 8 bases outside the gene matches. The CDR3 DNA reads as TGTGCCAGCAGCTTCAGGGGGGTTTTTGAGAACACTGAAGCTTTCTTT. Its protein product is CASSFRGVFENTEAFF.

The chain uses TRBV5-3 and TRBJ1-4; a possible D gene is TRBD1 (5 bases). TRBV5-3 counts as an open reading frame of uncertain function. V gave up 4 bases and J gave up 0 bases, with 28 bases separating them. This CDR3 is built from 21 residues. DNA of the CDR3: TGTGCCAGAAGCCAGGTAGGAACGGGGCACTCCTTCCTGGCAACTAATGAAAAACTGTTTTTT. Protein product: CARSQVGTGHSFLATNEKLFF.

V and J are TRBV28 and TRBJ2-7, with 9 bases lining up with TRBD2. V lost 5 bases to trimming and J lost 6 bases; unmatched junction nucleotides: 23. The length of the CDR3 is 19 residues. The germline gives CDR1 MDHEN, CDR2 SYDVKM. The CDR3 loop reads CASSVTRYSIAGELGEQYF. In DNA form, the CDR3 reads TGTGCCAGCAGTGTTACCCGTTACTCCATAGCGGGAGAACTCGGCGAGCAGTACTTC.

This clone turned up a few times. The J gene is TRBJ1-1, the V gene TRBV9, with 11 positions matching TRBD1. CDR3 length equals 16 residues. The germline V gene has CDR1 SGDLS and CDR2 YYNGEE. The V segment lost 3 bases and the J segment 5 bases; nucleotides outside the gene matches: 9. CDR3 bases: TGTGCCAGCAGCGGCCGGGACAGGGGGGATTTAACTGAAGCTTTCTTT. This sequence encodes CASSGRDRGDLTEAFF.

A few counts support this clone. Within the sample, other DNA sequences also encode this same CDR3. The chain couples TRBV14 to TRBJ1-1; D is unclear. Germline V gene lookup returns CDR1 SGHDN and CDR2 FVKESK. The length of the CDR3 is 13 residues. Trimming cost V 0 bases and J 0 bases, with 2 bases left between them. CDR3 residues: CASSQDLNTEAFF. As DNA, the CDR3 is TGTGCCAGCAGCCAAGACTTGAACACTGAAGCTTTCTTT.

The gene calls are TRBV5-8 and TRBJ1-4; 10 bases are shared with TRBD1. With V trimmed by 4 bases and J by 7 bases, 4 bases remained unmatched. Germline values: CDR1 SGHTS, CDR2 YDEGEE. This CDR3 is built from 14 residues. The CDR3 loop reads CASSRQGAREKLFF. The CDR3 DNA follows: TGTGCCAGCAGCCGACAGGGGGCGCGTGAAAAACTGTTTTTT.

Note on this clone: A read error is likely here: a far larger clone is one base away. V is TRBV5-1 and J is TRBJ2-1; D gene ambiguous. CDR1 and CDR2 (germline): SGHRS, YFSETQ. The ends were cut back, 2 bases at V and 2 bases at J, with 11 bases in the middle. The CDR3 covers 15 residues. The CDR3 loop reads CASSLVPEAYNEQFF. In DNA, the CDR3 is TGCGCCAGCAGCTTAGTTCCAGAGGCCTACAATGAGCAGTTCTTC.

Notes on this clone: A read error is likely here: a far larger clone is one base away. This sample includes further DNA sequences coding for the same CDR3. This chain uses TRBV7-3 with TRBJ2-7, with a weak D call TRBD2 (6 bases). Per germline, CDR1 SGHTA and CDR2 FQGTGA. The CDR3 consists of 12 residues. In DNA, the CDR3 is TGCGCCAGCAGCTTGACGGGGGACGAGCAGTACTTC. Protein: CASSLTGDEQYF. Based on the CDR3 plus reference TRBV7-3 and TRBJ2-7, the full variable domain is GAGVSQTPSNKVTEKGKYVELRCDPISGHTALYWYRQSLGQGPEFLIYFQGTGAADDSGLPNDRFFAVRPEGSVSTLKIQRTERGDSAVYLCASSLTGDEQYFGPGTRLTVT.

This chain uses TRBV5-4 with TRBJ2-5; 7 positions match TRBD1. CDR3 length equals 17 residues. Germline values: CDR1 SGHNT, CDR2 YYREEE (reference sequence). V shed 4 bases, J shed 2 bases, and the junction held 14 bases outside the gene matches. CDR3 bases: TGTGCCAGCAGCGAAAATCCAGGGGGTCCCGTGCAAGAGACCCAGTACTTC. Amino acid sequence: CASSENPGGPVQETQYF.

The chain has TRBV28 and TRBJ2-7, with D hard to call. The CDR3 has 12 amino acids. Germline V gene sequence: CDR1 MDHEN, CDR2 SYDVKM. V was trimmed by 3 bases and J by 5 bases, leaving 8 bases between them. The CDR3, as DNA: TGTGCCAGCAGTTTCGACATCCACGAGCAGTACTTC. This sequence encodes CASSFDIHEQYF.

This clone was detected many times. The V gene is TRBV2, the J gene TRBJ1-5, with TRBD1 identical over 8 bases. V gave up 6 bases and J gave up 2 bases; unmatched junction bases: 6. In germline, CDR1 is SNHLY, CDR2 FYNNEI. This CDR3 has 15 residues. The CDR3 nucleotides read TGTGCCAGCAGCGATGGACAGGGAGGCAATCAGCCCCAGCATTTT. Protein: CASSDGQGGNQPQHF.

The rearrangement uses TRBV15 and TRBJ2-1; D remains ambiguous. The CDR3 totals 14 residues. V lost 0 bases, J lost 15 bases, and 18 bases lay in between. The V gene's germline CDR1 is LNHNV and CDR2 YYDKDF (reference sequence). DNA of the CDR3: TGTGCCACCAGCAGAGATGCCCCCATAGTCCCTAGGTTCTTC. Translated, it gives CATSRDAPIVPRFF. Together with reference TRBV15 and TRBJ2-1, the CDR3 gives the full variable domain: DAMVIQNPRYQVTQFGKPVTLSCSQTLNHNVMYWYQQKSSQAPKLLFHYYDKDFNNEADTPDNFQSRRPNTSFCFLDIRSPGLGDTAMYLCATSRDAPIVPRFFGPGTRLTVL.

As to this clone: Germline is not matched at one junction end, which may reflect a read error. The rearrangement joins TRBV30 to TRBJ2-2; D is possibly TRBD1 or TRBD2 (6 bases each). The length of the CDR3 is 15 residues. CDR1 GTSNPN and CDR2 SVGIG come from the germline V gene (reference sequence). The CDR3 protein is CARRSAGEDTVELFF. The CDR3 nucleotides read TGTGCCCGGAGGAGTGCAGGGGAGGATACCGTGGAGCTGTTTTTT.

V usage is TRBV13 and J usage is TRBJ2-2, with 7 bases identical to TRBD2. J gave up 4 bases and V 1 base, and 9 bases lay outside the gene matches. Germline CDR1 and CDR2: PRHDT and FYEKMQ (reference sequence). This CDR3 spans 17 amino acids. CDR3 residues: CASSLVHSGGGTGELFF. The CDR3 DNA reads as TGTGCCAGCAGCTTAGTCCATTCGGGAGGTGGCACCGGGGAGCTGTTTTTT.